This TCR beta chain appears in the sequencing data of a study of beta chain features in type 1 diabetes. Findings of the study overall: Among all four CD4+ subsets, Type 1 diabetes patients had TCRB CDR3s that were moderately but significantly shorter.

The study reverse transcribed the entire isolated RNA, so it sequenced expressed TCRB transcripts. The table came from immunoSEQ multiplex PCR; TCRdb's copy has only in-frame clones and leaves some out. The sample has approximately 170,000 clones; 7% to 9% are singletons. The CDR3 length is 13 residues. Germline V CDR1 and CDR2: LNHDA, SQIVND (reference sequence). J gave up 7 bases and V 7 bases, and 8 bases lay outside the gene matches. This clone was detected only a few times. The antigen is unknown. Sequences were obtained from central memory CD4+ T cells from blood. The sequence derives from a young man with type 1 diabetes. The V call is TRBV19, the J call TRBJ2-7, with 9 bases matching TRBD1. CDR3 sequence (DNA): TGTGCCAGTAATGAGTACAGGGGGCGTGAGCAGTACTTC. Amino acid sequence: CASNEYRGREQYF.